Each of the 20 T cell receptor beta chains below was sequenced from the same sample in a study of breast tumors, draining lymph nodes, adjacent tissues. The lymph nodes were axillary draining lymph nodes from breast cancer patients. MiXCR, run by TCRdb on the multiplex PCR reads, gives a single entry per CDR3 protein. The sample yields approximately 250,000 distinct CDR3 sequences, nearly 35% seen once. The sample taken for sequencing was axillary lymph node tissue. These receptors all stem from a female donor with breast cancer. Some clones in this sample may be carry-over from other donors' samples.

This sequence joins TRBV6-5 and TRBJ1-5; D not certain. The CDR3 is 16 amino acids. Trimming pared 4 bases from V and 2 bases from J, leaving 15 bases between. CDR1 and CDR2 (germline): MNHEY, SVGAGI. CDR3 in amino acids: CASSSSGLGGNQPQHF. Written as DNA, the CDR3 is TGTGCCAGCAGTTCCTCGGGCCTCGGGGGCAATCAGCCCCAGCATTTT.

This clonotype was detected many times. V usage is TRBV19 and J usage is TRBJ2-5; tentative D call: TRBD2 (6 bases). The CDR3 loop spans 14 amino acids. The germline V and J ends were trimmed by 5 bases and 5 bases, with 15 bases remaining between them. CDR1 is LNHDA, CDR2 SQIVND, per germline (reference sequence). CDR3 nucleotide sequence: TGTGCCAGTAGTGCACACGGGGGTCGGGAGACCCAGTACTTC. It is translated as CASSAHGGRETQYF.

This clonotype was seen at least ten times. The rearrangement joins TRBV7-8 to TRBJ2-3, with 7 bases aligning to TRBD1. The V and J ends lost 5 bases and 3 bases, in that order; junction bases with no gene match: 5. CDR3 size: 14 residues. In germline, CDR1 is SGHVS, CDR2 FQNEAQ. CDR3 in amino acids: CASSPRQGTDTQYF. The DNA for the CDR3 is TGTGCCAGCAGCCCCAGACAGGGAACAGATACGCAGTATTTT. Together with reference TRBV7-8 and TRBJ2-3, the CDR3 gives the full variable domain: GAGVSQSPRYKVAKRGQDVALRCDPISGHVSLFWYQQALGQGPEFLTYFQNEAQLDKSGLPSDRFFAERPEGSVSTLKIQRTQQEDSAVYLCASSPRQGTDTQYFGPGTRLTVL.

This chain connects TRBV2 to TRBJ1-4; perhaps TRBD1 as D (6 bases). Trimming removed 7 bases at V and 4 bases at J, with 10 bases between. The CDR3 spans 13 residues. The germline gives CDR1 SNHLY, CDR2 FYNNEI. The CDR3 sequence is CASTGQRNEKLFF. The DNA for the CDR3 is TGTGCCAGCACCGGACAGCGTAATGAAAAACTGTTTTTT.

The rearrangement uses TRBV5-5 and TRBJ2-3; D is unclear. V lost 2 bases and J lost 0, with 7 bases in between. The CDR3 spans 14 residues. The V gene's germline CDR1 is SGHKS and CDR2 YYEKEE (reference sequence). CDR3 region: CASSLTSSTDTQYF. In nucleotides, the CDR3 is TGTGCCAGCAGCTTAACCTCTAGCACAGATACGCAGTATTTT.

The sample holds a few counts of this clonotype. The chain carries TRBV5-4 and TRBJ2-5; TRBD2 matches 12 bases. The J segment lost 5 bases and the V segment lost 9 bases, leaving 17 bases of the junction unmatched. CDR3 length: 17 residues. Germline assignment: CDR1 SGHNT and CDR2 YYREEE (reference sequence). CDR3 sequence: CANQIFRLAGVRETQYF. CDR3 in DNA: TGTGCCAACCAAATCTTTAGACTAGCGGGAGTTAGGGAGACCCAGTACTTC.

Many counts were recorded for this clonotype. The chain links TRBV11-2 to TRBJ2-3; 11 positions match TRBD2. The germline CDR1 and CDR2 sequences are SGHAT and FQNNGV. The J segment lost 8 bases and the V segment lost 1 base, leaving 14 bases of the junction unmatched. The length of the CDR3 is 18 residues. The CDR3 spells CASSLASGGSGRAGTQYF. The CDR3 bases are TGTGCCAGCAGCTTAGCCTCCGGGGGTAGCGGGAGGGCCGGTACGCAGTATTTT.

About this clonotype: Compared with germline, one end of the junction differs, possibly owing to a read error. This chain links TRBV5-1 with TRBJ2-3, with a weak D call TRBD2 (5 bases). CDR3 length: 12 residues. The germline V gene has CDR1 SGHRS and CDR2 YFSETQ. CDR3 coding DNA: TGCGCCAGCAGCTTGGGGGGAGATACGCACTATTTT. This sequence encodes CASSLGGDTHYF.

Concerning this clonotype: Given the absence of the conserved phenylalanine or tryptophan at the CDR3 end, a read error is likely. Because the CDR3's place on the DNA is in doubt, the DNA is left out and the CDR3 is given as listed by TCRdb. This chain links TRBV6-5 with TRBJ1-3; TRBD1 is the table's D call, not checked against the DNA. The CDR3 is 13 residues long, counting both termini. Germline-derived CDR1 and CDR2 are MNHEY and SVGAGI. CDR3 in amino acids: CASSHPGTGFLWI.

The table lists this clonotype with many counts. This chain uses TRBV20-1 with TRBJ1-4; 7 bases map to TRBD1. CDR3 length: 15 residues. The germline V gene encodes CDR1 DFQATT and CDR2 SNEGSKA (reference sequence). CDR3 coding DNA: TGCAATGCCCTGAGCGTCCGACAGGGCTCTGAAAAACTGTTTTTT. This sequence encodes CNALSVRQGSEKLFF.

This clonotype was picked up many times. The J gene is TRBJ2-7, the V gene TRBV7-3; TRBD2 agrees at 7 bases. The CDR3 consists of 15 residues. Per the germline V gene, CDR1 is SGHTA and CDR2 is FQGTGA. With 1 base clipped from V and 2 bases from J, the junction kept 5 bases outside the gene matches. Written as DNA, the CDR3 is TGTGCCAGCAGCTTAATGCTAGCGGTCCCCTACGAGCAGTACTTC. Encoded protein: CASSLMLAVPYEQYF.

This clonotype was observed at least ten times. The genes are TRBV5-1 and TRBJ2-1; D is uncertain. Germline values: CDR1 SGHRS, CDR2 YFSETQ. The V gene lost 0 bases and the J gene lost 5 bases, with 12 bases spanning the gap. The CDR3 contains 15 residues. CDR3: CASSLGLTINNEQFF. The CDR3, as DNA: TGCGCCAGCAGCTTGGGACTGACCATCAACAATGAGCAGTTCTTC. Together with reference TRBV5-1 and TRBJ2-1, the CDR3 gives the full variable domain: KAGVTQTPRYLIKTRGQQVTLSCSPISGHRSVSWYQQTPGQGLQFLFEYFSETQRNKGNFPGRFSGRQFSNSRSEMNVSTLELGDSALYLCASSLGLTINNEQFFGPGTRLTVL.

This chain uses TRBV6-6 with TRBJ2-3; TRBD1 aligns across 7 bases. The CDR3 is 16 amino acids. The germline gives CDR1 MNHNY, CDR2 SVGAGI (reference sequence). The trim removed 0 bases at V and 2 bases at J, leaving 5 bases unmatched. Written as DNA, the CDR3 is TGTGCCAGCAGTTACTCCTGGGACAGTCCCACAGATACGCAGTATTTT. The encoded protein is CASSYSWDSPTDTQYF.

This chain joins TRBV9 and TRBJ2-2; no firm D call. This CDR3 has 11 residues. V dropped 2 bases and J dropped 7 bases, with 3 bases sitting between them. Germline CDR1 SGDLS, CDR2 YYNGEE. As DNA, the CDR3 is TGTGCCAGCAGCGTCAGCGGGGAGCTGTTTTTT. It encodes CASSVSGELFF. The variable domain in full, with the rest retrieved from reference TRBV9 and TRBJ2-2, is DSGVTQTPKHLITATGQRVTLRCSPRSGDLSVYWYQQSLDQGLQFLIQYYNGEERAKGNILERFSAQQFPDLHSELNLSSLELGDSALYFCASSVSGELFFGEGSRLTVL.

The rearrangement joins TRBV15 to TRBJ2-5, with a tentative D call TRBD2 (7 bases). The ends were cut back, 3 bases at V and 3 bases at J, with 17 bases in the middle. Germline loops: CDR1 LNHNV, CDR2 YYDKDF (reference sequence). CDR3 length: 16 residues. The CDR3 nucleotides read TGTGCCACCAGCAGCCAAAGGGGGGGTGGAGAAGAGACCCAGTACTTC. This gives the protein CATSSQRGGGEETQYF.

This clonotype occurred a few times. This chain connects TRBV27 to TRBJ2-5; TRBD1 matches 7 bases. Germline CDR1 reads MNHEY; CDR2 reads SMNVEV (reference sequence). Trimming at V came to 6 bases and at J to 2 bases, leaving 9 bases not matched to a gene. The CDR3 runs 15 residues. The CDR3: CASRRSGRGQETQYF. The CDR3 bases are TGTGCCAGCAGGAGATCCGGCAGGGGGCAAGAGACCCAGTACTTC.

Many counts were recorded for this clonotype. The V and J genes are TRBV12-5 and TRBJ2-2; 7 bases map to TRBD1. Germline CDR1 LGHNT, CDR2 FRNRAP. This CDR3 region has 14 residues. J gave up 3 bases and V 8 bases, and 6 bases lay outside the gene matches. The CDR3 region is CASRRGTDTGELFF. CDR3 DNA: TGTGCTAGTCGCAGGGGGACGGACACCGGGGAGCTGTTTTTT.

This clonotype has just a few counts. A much larger clone sits a single nucleotide away, making a read error possible. CDR3 protein: CSVGGYGETPYF. CDR3 nucleotide sequence: TGCAGTGTGGGCGGGTATGGCGAGACCCCGTACTTC. The chain combines TRBV20-1 with TRBJ2-5; D is perhaps TRBD2 (5 bases). Per the germline V gene, CDR1 is DFQATT and CDR2 is SNEGSKA (reference sequence). The CDR3 totals 12 residues.

This clonotype was seen at least ten times. J is TRBJ2-1 and V is TRBV9; D is undetermined. The CDR3 spans 14 residues. The V and J ends lost 4 bases and 7 bases respectively, with 15 bases between them. Germline lookup yields CDR1 SGDLS and CDR2 YYNGEE. CDR3 protein: CASSPEDGRNEQFF. The CDR3 DNA is TGTGCCAGCAGCCCAGAGGACGGAAGAAATGAGCAGTTCTTC.

This clonotype showed up just a few times. Its ends do not fully match the called genes, so a read error is possible. V gene TRBV28 combines with J gene TRBJ1-2; no firm D call. The CDR3 is 13 amino acids. Germline V gives CDR1 MDHEN, CDR2 SYDVKM. CDR3 sequence reads: CASSFFGLDGYTF. In nucleotides, the CDR3 is TGTGCTAGCAGCTTTTTCGGGCTTGACGGCTACACCTTC.